This T cell receptor beta chain comes out of a study of siplizumab effects on memory and regulatory T cells. With regard to this clone: The antigen is not known.

Some 94,000 TCR templates underwent assay in every sample. Libraries were prepared by immunoSEQ multiplex PCR; TCRdb keeps only in-frame clonotypes and omits some of them. This table has some 97,000 clones, about 95% appearing once. Overall study results and limits: Proliferating CD4+ or CD8+ clones, roughly 75-96% of them, lacked an assignable naive or memory phenotype. Naive T cell populations appeared to exhibit greater diversity than memory cells and appeared to be major alloresponse contributors.

Germline V CDR1 and CDR2: MGHDK, SYGVNS. The CDR3 is made up of 16 amino acids. Trimming stripped 1 base from V and 2 bases from J, with 13 bases between. The V gene is TRBV25-1, the J gene TRBJ2-3, with D unresolved. Sequencing was carried out using non-Treg CD4+ T cells sorted from blood. The receptor's source is a human donor in good health. CDR3 DNA: TGTGCCAGCAGTGAATCGGGTAGCTACCCCACAGATACGCAGTATTTT. Protein product: CASSESGSYPTDTQYF.